Listed here are 23 T cell receptor beta chains from one sample, sequenced in a study of T cell responses to AZD1222 COVID-19 vaccine. Method: immunoSEQ multiplex PCR; TCRdb's copy keeps in-frame clones and lacks some. The sample lists 110,000 or so clones, approximately 89% seen once, with approximately 6.9% in the top ten. The sequences come from peripheral blood, collected 28 days after the second AZD1222 dose. The receptor set was obtained from an adult who received the AZD1222 COVID-19 vaccine.

The J gene is TRBJ1-5, the V gene TRBV7-2, with D uncertain. Germline V gives CDR1 SGHTA, CDR2 FQGNSA. Trimming cost V 1 base and J 5 bases, with 12 bases left between them. The CDR3 contains 15 residues. CDR3 coding DNA: TGTGCCAGCAGCTTAGTAGGGAGTTTGGATCAGCCCCAGCATTTT. Translating gives CASSLVGSLDQPQHF.

The chain carries TRBV19 and TRBJ1-2, with D uncertain. Trimming removed 7 bases at V and 2 bases at J, with 8 bases between. Germline CDR1 and CDR2: LNHDA and SQIVND (reference sequence). CDR3 size: 12 residues. CDR3 region: CASTRDNYGYTF. CDR3 sequence (DNA): TGTGCCAGTACCCGAGACAACTATGGCTACACCTTC.

The chain uses TRBV7-2 and TRBJ2-1; TRBD2 aligns across 15 bases. The trim removed 5 bases at V and 4 bases at J, leaving 3 bases unmatched. The CDR3 length is 16 residues. The germline CDR1 and CDR2 sequences are SGHTA and FQGNSA. The CDR3 region is CASSRTSGGGYNEQFF. The CDR3, as DNA: TGTGCCAGCAGCAGGACTAGCGGGGGGGGTTACAATGAGCAGTTCTTC.

The chain recombines TRBV6-5 with TRBJ1-1, with D possibly being TRBD1 (6 bases). The CDR3 is 14 amino acids. Trimming removed 6 bases at V and 2 bases at J, with 13 bases between. Germline V lookup: CDR1 MNHEY, CDR2 SVGAGI. The CDR3 DNA reads TGTGCCAGCAGCAGGGGACGGGTAAACACTGAAGCTTTCTTT. Amino acid sequence: CASSRGRVNTEAFF.

The chain links TRBV25-1 to TRBJ2-1; 9 bases align to TRBD1. CDR3 length equals 16 residues. Germline CDR1 MGHDK, CDR2 SYGVNS. V shed 7 bases, J shed 1 base, and the junction held 8 bases outside the gene matches. CDR3: CASKKEGQGSYNEQFF. Here the CDR3 DNA reads TGTGCCAGCAAGAAGGAAGGACAGGGGTCCTACAATGAGCAGTTCTTC. The full variable domain, with the rest looked up from reference TRBV25-1 and TRBJ2-1, is EADIYQTPRYLVIGTGKKITLECSQTMGHDKMYWYQQDPGMELHLIHYSYGVNSTEKGDLSSESTVSRIRTEHFPLTLESARPSHTSQYLCASKKEGQGSYNEQFFGPGTRLTVL.

The V gene is TRBV7-2, the J gene TRBJ1-2; 7 nucleotides line up with TRBD1. V trimming: 4 bases; J trimming: 8 bases; junction bases outside the gene matches: 10. The CDR3 covers 14 residues. In germline, CDR1 is SGHTA, CDR2 FQGNSA. This chain's CDR3 is CASSSYGTVGGYTF. The CDR3 region has the DNA TGTGCCAGCAGCTCCTACGGGACAGTCGGCGGCTACACCTTC.

V and J are TRBV20-1 and TRBJ2-7; a weak D match, TRBD1 (6 bases). The CDR3 contains 11 residues. The germline CDR1 and CDR2 sequences are DFQATT and SNEGSKA (reference sequence). V lost 7 bases, J lost 0 bases, and 7 bases lay in between. The CDR3 spells CSGQDSYEQYF. In DNA, the CDR3 is TGCAGTGGACAGGACTCCTACGAGCAGTACTTC.

The chain has TRBV7-2 and TRBJ1-5, with a tentative D call TRBD1 (5 bases). The CDR3 runs to 15 residues. Trimming pared 5 bases from V and 2 bases from J, leaving 13 bases between. Germline loops: CDR1 SGHTA, CDR2 FQGNSA. CDR3 in DNA: TGTGCCAGCAGCCGGGACCTGGGAGGCAATCAGCCCCAGCATTTT. It yields the protein CASSRDLGGNQPQHF.

This chain joins TRBV7-8 and TRBJ2-5; D is possibly TRBD1 (5 bases). In germline, CDR1 is SGHVS, CDR2 FQNEAQ. This CDR3 comprises 13 residues. Trimming pared 11 bases from V and 5 bases from J, leaving 18 bases between. DNA of the CDR3: TGTGCCTCCCGACTGGGGCCCTGGGAGACCCAGTACTTC. Translation gives CASRLGPWETQYF.

The V call is TRBV7-2, the J call TRBJ1-2; no definite D call. The CDR3 has 12 residues. The germline V gene encodes CDR1 SGHTA and CDR2 FQGNSA. The V and J ends lost 2 bases and 4 bases respectively, with 5 bases between them. CDR3: CASSLSGYGYTF. The CDR3 nucleotides are TGTGCCAGCAGCTTATCTGGCTATGGCTACACCTTC.

V and J are TRBV6-5 and TRBJ1-2; D is perhaps TRBD1 (6 bases). The V end was cut by 5 bases, the J end by 8 bases, with 18 bases between. The CDR3 is made up of 14 amino acids. Per the germline V gene, CDR1 is MNHEY and CDR2 is SVGAGI. This CDR3 is CASSPWTDRRGYTF. The CDR3, as DNA: TGTGCCAGCAGTCCCTGGACAGACCGTAGGGGCTACACCTTC.

On this clone itself: A junction boundary mismatches the germline segment, possibly from a read error. The chain joins TRBV9 to TRBJ2-3; 8 bases align to TRBD2. Germline CDR1 is SGDLS and CDR2 is YYNGEE. The CDR3 sequence is 20 residues long. CDR3 in amino acids: CSSSVTGGGLSSRYTDTQYF. The CDR3 DNA reads TGTTCCAGCAGCGTTACGGGCGGGGGGCTCTCCAGTCGCTACACAGATACGCAGTATTTT.

This chain connects TRBV11-2 to TRBJ2-3; D is uncertain. Germline-derived CDR1 and CDR2 are SGHAT and FQNNGV. Trimming cost V 5 bases and J 6 bases, with 9 bases left between them. The CDR3 is 12 amino acids. CDR3 residues: CASSLGSDTQYF. The CDR3, as DNA: TGTGCCAGCAGCCTGGGGTCCGATACGCAGTATTTT.

The chain employs TRBV29-1 and TRBJ2-1, with D possibly TRBD2 on 6 matching bases. Per the germline V gene, CDR1 is SQVTM and CDR2 is ANQGSEA. The CDR3 has 16 residues. Trimming took 0 bases from V and 2 from J, leaving 14 bases between them. Here the CDR3 DNA reads TGCAGCGTTGAAGATCCGCGAGGACTAACCTACAATGAGCAGTTCTTC. Its protein is CSVEDPRGLTYNEQFF.

The chain links TRBV3-1 (or the pseudogene TRBV3-2) to TRBJ1-2; possible D gene TRBD1, 6 bases. The CDR3 is 17 amino acids. V lost 1 base and J lost 0, with 15 bases in between. The V gene's germline CDR1 is LGHDT and CDR2 YNNKEL (reference sequence). CDR3 loop: CASSQAPRRGTNYGYTF. CDR3 in DNA: TGTGCCAGCAGCCAAGCTCCCCGCAGGGGAACTAACTATGGCTACACCTTC.

CDR3 protein: CASSEGDTSHFGYTF. In DNA, the CDR3 is TGTGCCAGCAGCGAGGGGGACACCTCCCACTTTGGCTACACCTTC. The V and J genes are TRBV9 and TRBJ1-2; tentatively, D is TRBD1 (6 bases). The CDR3 runs to 15 residues. Trimming removed 3 bases at V and 7 bases at J, with 19 bases between. Per the germline V gene, CDR1 is SGDLS and CDR2 is YYNGEE.

This chain's CDR3 is CASSLARQDYGYTF. DNA of the CDR3: TGTGCCAGCAGCTTAGCGCGACAGGATTACGGCTACACCTTC. The chain joins TRBV7-2 to TRBJ1-2, with D perhaps matching TRBD1 (6 bases). Germline lookup yields CDR1 SGHTA and CDR2 FQGNSA. This CDR3 contains 14 residues. V shed 0 bases and J shed 8 bases, with 13 bases lying between them.

The chain is built from TRBV5-1 and TRBJ1-1; D is undetermined. This CDR3 has 15 residues. Germline V CDR1 and CDR2: SGHRS, YFSETQ. V lost 2 bases and J 1 base, leaving 12 bases between the germline ends. CDR3 DNA sequence: TGCGCCAGCAGCTTATTGGGAGGGCCGAACACTGAAGCTTTCTTT. This translates into CASSLLGGPNTEAFF.

This chain uses TRBV5-1 with TRBJ1-6; perhaps TRBD1 as D (6 bases). Trimming pared 3 bases from V and 4 bases from J, leaving 8 bases between. CDR1 is SGHRS, CDR2 YFSETQ, per germline. The CDR3 loop spans 14 amino acids. In DNA, the CDR3 is TGCGCCAGCAGCTCGGACAGTTATAATTCACCCCTCCACTTT. This translates into CASSSDSYNSPLHF. Full variable domain (missing parts from reference TRBV5-1 and TRBJ1-6): KAGVTQTPRYLIKTRGQQVTLSCSPISGHRSVSWYQQTPGQGLQFLFEYFSETQRNKGNFPGRFSGRQFSNSRSEMNVSTLELGDSALYLCASSSDSYNSPLHFGNGTRLTVT.

The V and J genes are TRBV3-1 (or the pseudogene TRBV3-2) and TRBJ1-2; 7 bases match TRBD1. Trimming removed 6 bases from V and 6 bases from J; junction bases left unmatched: 16. In germline, CDR1 is LGHDT, CDR2 YNNKEL (reference sequence). CDR3 size: 16 residues. The CDR3 region is CASSAYRDRKRDGYTF. The CDR3 DNA reads as TGTGCCAGCAGTGCATACCGGGACAGAAAACGGGATGGCTACACCTTC.

This rearrangement joins TRBV10-3 to TRBJ1-1; D gene uncertain. CDR3 length: 13 amino acids. V dropped 10 bases and J dropped 1 base, with 13 bases sitting between them. CDR1 and CDR2 from the germline V gene are ENHRY and SYGVKD. The CDR3: CATRLDQNTEAFF. Here the CDR3 DNA reads TGTGCCACCAGGCTGGACCAGAACACTGAAGCTTTCTTT.

The rearrangement joins TRBV7-2 to TRBJ1-6; D gene ambiguous. Germline V gene lookup returns CDR1 SGHTA and CDR2 FQGNSA. V was trimmed by 1 base and J by 9 bases, leaving 4 bases between them. The CDR3 length is 12 residues. As DNA, the CDR3 is TGTGCCAGCAGCTTAGTGGGTTCACCCCTCCACTTT. This encodes CASSLVGSPLHF.

The J gene is TRBJ2-1, the V gene TRBV7-2; no reliable D call. The CDR3 runs 13 residues. V was pared by 1 base and J by 8 bases, with 9 bases between. Per the germline V gene, CDR1 is SGHTA and CDR2 is FQGNSA. CDR3 sequence: CASSLGQLDEQFF. CDR3 nucleotide sequence: TGTGCCAGCAGCTTAGGGCAGTTAGATGAGCAGTTCTTC. The variable domain in full, with the rest retrieved from reference TRBV7-2 and TRBJ2-1, is GAGVSQSPSNKVTEKGKDVELRCDPISGHTALYWYRQSLGQGLEFLIYFQGNSAPDKSGLPSDRFSAERTGGSVSTLTIQRTQQEDSAVYLCASSLGQLDEQFFGPGTRLTVL.